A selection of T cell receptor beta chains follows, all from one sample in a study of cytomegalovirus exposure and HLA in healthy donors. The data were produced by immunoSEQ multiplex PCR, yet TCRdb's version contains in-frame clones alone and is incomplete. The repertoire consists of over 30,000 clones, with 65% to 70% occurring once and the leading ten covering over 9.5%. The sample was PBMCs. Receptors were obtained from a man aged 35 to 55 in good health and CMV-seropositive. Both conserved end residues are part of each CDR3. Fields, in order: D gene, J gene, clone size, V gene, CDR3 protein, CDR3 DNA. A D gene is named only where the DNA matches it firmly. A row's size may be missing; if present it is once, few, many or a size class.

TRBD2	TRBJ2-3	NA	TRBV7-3	CASSSSFLGVTSGEAYF	TGTGCCAGCAGCTCCTCTTTCCTTGGGGTGACTAGCGGGGAGGCGTATTTT
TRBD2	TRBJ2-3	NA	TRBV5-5	CASSLGGLAGGTDTQYF	TGTGCCAGCAGCTTGGGGGGGTTAGCGGGGGGCACAGATACGCAGTATTTT
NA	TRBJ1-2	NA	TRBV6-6	CASSSPLDGDGYTF	TGTGCCAGCAGTTCTCCCTTGGACGGGGATGGCTACACCTTC
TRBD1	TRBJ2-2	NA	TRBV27	CASSWSPGQGIGELFF	TGTGCCAGCAGCTGGTCTCCGGGACAGGGTATCGGGGAGCTGTTTTTT
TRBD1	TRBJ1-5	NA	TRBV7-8	CASSWGTGSNQPQHF	TGTGCCAGCAGCTGGGGGACAGGTTCGAATCAGCCCCAGCATTTT
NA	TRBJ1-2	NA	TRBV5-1	CASSREADQNYGYTF	TGCGCCAGCAGCCGGGAGGCAGACCAAAACTATGGCTACACCTTC
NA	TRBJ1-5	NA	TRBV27	CASRSQGSFSNQPQHF	TGTGCCAGCAGAAGCCAGGGGTCCTTTAGCAATCAGCCCCAGCATTTT
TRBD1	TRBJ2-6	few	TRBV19	CASSIDLGTGYSGANVLTF	TGTGCCAGTAGTATAGATCTTGGGACAGGGTACTCTGGGGCCAACGTCCTGACTTTC
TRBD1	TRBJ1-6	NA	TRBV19	CASSIRDSLYNSPLHF	TGTGCCAGTAGTATCCGGGACAGCCTATATAATTCACCCCTCCACTTT
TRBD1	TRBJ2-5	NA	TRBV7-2	CASSLNRGREETQYF	TGTGCCAGCAGCTTAAACAGGGGGCGCGAGGAGACCCAGTACTTC
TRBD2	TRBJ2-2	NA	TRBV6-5	CASSRPGGSGELFF	TGTGCCAGCAGCCGCCCGGGAGGGTCCGGGGAGCTGTTTTTT
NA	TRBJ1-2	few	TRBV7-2	CASSFRQTRYGYTF	TGTGCCAGCAGCTTCCGACAGACACGGTATGGCTACACCTTC
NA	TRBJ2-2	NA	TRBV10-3	CAITPGTGELFF	TGTGCCATCACCCCGGGAACCGGGGAGCTGTTTTTT
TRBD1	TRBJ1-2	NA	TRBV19	CASSGQVSNYGYTF	TGTGCCAGTAGTGGACAGGTCTCTAACTATGGCTACACCTTC